This note documents a single T cell receptor beta chain sequence. TCRdb called the reads again in MiXCR, with one record for every CDR3 protein. In the table there are about 2,000 distinct CDR3 sequences, roughly 61% of which are singletons. The source of the sample is a study of regulatory T cells in long-lasting Graves disease. The TCR library was made from RNA that had been extracted from PBMCs in TRIzol. Patients all came to the study from an endocrinology department in Xi'an, China. The CDR3 sequence is 15 residues long. V was clipped by 0 bases and J by 3 bases, with 11 bases between them. Germline values: CDR1 MNHNY, CDR2 SVGAGI (reference sequence).

The TCR originated in a human donor with Graves disease. The sample was peripheral blood mononuclear cells (PBMCs), taken with antithyroid drug treatment, in newly diagnosed or persistent Graves disease (not recorded which). The rearrangement links TRBV6-6 to TRBJ1-1; D is undetermined. The CDR3: CASSYSRWKDTEAFF. CDR3 bases: TGTGCCAGCAGTTACTCCAGGTGGAAGGACACTGAAGCTTTCTTT.